A selection of T cell receptor beta chains follows, all from one sample in a study of cytomegalovirus exposure and HLA in healthy donors. TCRdb's table, derived via immunoSEQ multiplex PCR, lists solely in-frame clones and lacks some. The table records around 130,000 clones, around 85% of them present only once. The sample was PBMCs. Receptors were obtained from a woman aged 25-40 years in good health and CMV-seronegative. Each CDR3 is given with its conserved first and last residue. A D gene is named only where the DNA matches it firmly. Rows may omit the clone size; those that give it use once, few, many or a size class.

length	V	size	J	D	DNA	CDR3
14	TRBV6-5	.	TRBJ2-7	TRBD1	TGTGCCAGCAGTTATGGACAGGGGGCTTACGAGCAGTACTTC	CASSYGQGAYEQYF
12	TRBV7-9	.	TRBJ1-2	TRBD1	TGTGCCAGCAGCCTACAGGGGGCTGGCTACACCTTC	CASSLQGAGYTF
15	TRBV5-6	.	TRBJ1-5	.	TGTGCCAGCAGCTTTAGACAGGCTCCTAATCAGCCCCAGCATTTT	CASSFRQAPNQPQHF
15	TRBV2	.	TRBJ1-1	TRBD1	TGTGCCAGCAGTATCCGGCCAGGGGGGACCACTGAAGCTTTCTTT	CASSIRPGGTTEAFF
16	TRBV19	.	TRBJ1-2	.	TGTGCCAGTATCCATATGGGCAGGGGATTCCCCTATGGCTACACCTTC	CASIHMGRGFPYGYTF
12	TRBV6-5	few	TRBJ2-7	TRBD1	TGTGCCACCGGGACAGTTTCCTACGAGCAGTACTTC	CATGTVSYEQYF
17	TRBV7-9	.	TRBJ1-1	.	TGTGCCAGCAGCTTTCTCCAGGGGCGGGTGAGGAACACTGAAGCTTTCTTT	CASSFLQGRVRNTEAFF
14	TRBV4-1	.	TRBJ2-3	.	TGCGCCAGCAGCCAGGATTTACGGGCAGATACGCAGTATTTT	CASSQDLRADTQYF
16	TRBV7-8	once	TRBJ1-5	TRBD1	TGTGCCAGCAGCTTAGAGGGACAGATGTTATTTCAGCCCCAGCATTTT	CASSLEGQMLFQPQHF
16	TRBV5-3	once	TRBJ1-4	TRBD1	TGTGCCAGAAGCTTGGGTAGACAGGGGGATAATGAAAAACTGTTTTTT	CARSLGRQGDNEKLFF
17	TRBV5-4	.	TRBJ2-5	TRBD2	TGTGCCAGCAGCCGTGGGACTAGCGGGGGGGCCTCGGAGACCCAGTACTTC	CASSRGTSGGASETQYF
9	TRBV10-3	few	TRBJ2-2	.	TGTGCCATCAGGACGGGTTCGTTCTTT	CAIRTGSFF
15	TRBV19	.	TRBJ2-7	TRBD1	TGTGCCAGTAGTATAGCACAGGGGGTGATCGGGGAGCAGTACTTC	CASSIAQGVIGEQYF
12	TRBV29-1	.	TRBJ2-7	TRBD2	TGCAGCGTTGAGCTAGCGGGCTACGAGCAGTACTTC	CSVELAGYEQYF
13	TRBV10-3	.	TRBJ2-2	.	TGTGCCATCAGTGAGATCCCTACCGGGGAGCTGTTTTTT	CAISEIPTGELFF
15	TRBV12-5	.	TRBJ2-1	TRBD2	TGTGCTAGTGGTTTGGTACAACTAGCGGCCAATGAGCAGTTCTTC	CASGLVQLAANEQFF
17	TRBV5-1	.	TRBJ2-3	TRBD2	TGCGCCAGCAGCGGGCCGGGGTTGGGAGGGCACACAGATACGCAGTATTTT	CASSGPGLGGHTDTQYF
14	TRBV30	few	TRBJ2-7	TRBD1	TGTGCCTGGGGCTCCGGGACAGGGAGGTACGAGCAGTACTTC	CAWGSGTGRYEQYF
14	TRBV7-9	.	TRBJ2-2	.	TGTGCCAGCAGCAGGGACTCGAACACCGGGGAGCTGTTTTTT	CASSRDSNTGELFF
15	TRBV9	.	TRBJ2-3	TRBD1	TGTGCCAGCAGCGTAGACAGGGGTGGGGCAGATACGCAGTATTTT	CASSVDRGGADTQYF